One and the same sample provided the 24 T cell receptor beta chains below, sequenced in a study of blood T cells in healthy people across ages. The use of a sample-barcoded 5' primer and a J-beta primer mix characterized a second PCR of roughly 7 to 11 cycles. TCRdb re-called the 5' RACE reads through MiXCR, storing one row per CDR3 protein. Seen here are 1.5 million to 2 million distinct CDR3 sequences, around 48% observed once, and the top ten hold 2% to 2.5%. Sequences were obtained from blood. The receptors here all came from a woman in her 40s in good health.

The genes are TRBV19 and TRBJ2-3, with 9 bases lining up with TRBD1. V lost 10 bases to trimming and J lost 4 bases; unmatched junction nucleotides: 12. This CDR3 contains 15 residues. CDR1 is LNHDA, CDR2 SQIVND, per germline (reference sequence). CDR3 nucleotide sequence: TGTGCCACCTCCCCCGACAGGGGGAGTGCAGATACGCAGTATTTT. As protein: CATSPDRGSADTQYF.

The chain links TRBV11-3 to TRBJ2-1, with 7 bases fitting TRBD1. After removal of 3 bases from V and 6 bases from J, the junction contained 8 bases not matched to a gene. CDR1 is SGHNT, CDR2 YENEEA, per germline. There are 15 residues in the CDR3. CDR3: CASSFSQHRGNEQFF. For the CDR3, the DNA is TGTGCCAGCAGCTTCTCCCAGCACAGGGGCAATGAGCAGTTCTTC.

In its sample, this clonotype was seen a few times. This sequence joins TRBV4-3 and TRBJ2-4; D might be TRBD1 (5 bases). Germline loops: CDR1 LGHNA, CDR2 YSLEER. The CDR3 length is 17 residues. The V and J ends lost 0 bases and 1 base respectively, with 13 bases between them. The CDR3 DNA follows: TGCGCCAGCAGCCAAGATCGGATGGGGCTGGCCAAAAACATTCAGTACTTC. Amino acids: CASSQDRMGLAKNIQYF.

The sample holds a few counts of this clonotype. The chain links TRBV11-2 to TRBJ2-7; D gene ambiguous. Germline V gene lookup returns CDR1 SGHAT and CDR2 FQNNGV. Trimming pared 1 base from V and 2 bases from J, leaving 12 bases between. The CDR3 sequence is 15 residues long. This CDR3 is CASSLGTLDPYEQYF. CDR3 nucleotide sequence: TGTGCCAGCAGCTTAGGTACACTGGACCCCTACGAGCAGTACTTC.

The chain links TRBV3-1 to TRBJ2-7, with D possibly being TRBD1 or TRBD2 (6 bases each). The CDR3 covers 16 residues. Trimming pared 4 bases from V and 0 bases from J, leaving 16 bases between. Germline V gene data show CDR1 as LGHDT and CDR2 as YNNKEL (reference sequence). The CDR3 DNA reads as TGTGCCAGCAGCCGAGGGGGGACTTTGAGCTCCTACGAGCAGTACTTC. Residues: CASSRGGTLSSYEQYF.

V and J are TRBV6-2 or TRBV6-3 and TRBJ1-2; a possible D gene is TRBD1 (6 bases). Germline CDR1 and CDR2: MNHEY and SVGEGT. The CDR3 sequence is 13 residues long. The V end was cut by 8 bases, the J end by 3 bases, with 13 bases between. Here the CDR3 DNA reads TGTGCCAGCGGAGGACAGAGCTACTATGGCTACACCTTC. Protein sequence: CASGGQSYYGYTF.

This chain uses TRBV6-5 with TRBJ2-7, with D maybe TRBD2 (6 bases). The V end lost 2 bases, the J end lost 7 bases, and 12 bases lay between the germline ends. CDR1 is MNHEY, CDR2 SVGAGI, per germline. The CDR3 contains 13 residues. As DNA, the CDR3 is TGTGCCAGCAGTTACGACGGGGGACGTGAGCAGTACTTC. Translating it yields CASSYDGGREQYF.

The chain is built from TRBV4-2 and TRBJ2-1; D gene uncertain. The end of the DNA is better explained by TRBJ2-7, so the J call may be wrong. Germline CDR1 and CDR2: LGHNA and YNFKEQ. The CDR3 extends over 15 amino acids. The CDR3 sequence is CASSQESASYNEQYF. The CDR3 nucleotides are TGTGCCAGCAGCCAAGAGAGCGCCTCCTACAATGAGCAGTACTTC.

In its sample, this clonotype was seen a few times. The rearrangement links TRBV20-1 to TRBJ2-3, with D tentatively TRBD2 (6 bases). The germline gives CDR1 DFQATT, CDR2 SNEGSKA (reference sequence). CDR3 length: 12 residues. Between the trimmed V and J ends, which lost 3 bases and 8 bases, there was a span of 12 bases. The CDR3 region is CSARAGSGTQYF. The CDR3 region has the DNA TGCAGTGCTAGGGCGGGGTCCGGTACGCAGTATTTT.

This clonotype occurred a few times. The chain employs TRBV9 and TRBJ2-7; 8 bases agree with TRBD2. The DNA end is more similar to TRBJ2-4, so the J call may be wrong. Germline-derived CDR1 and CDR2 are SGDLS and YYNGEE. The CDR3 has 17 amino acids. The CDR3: CASSVGGRGAAQDIQYF. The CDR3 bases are TGTGCCAGCAGCGTAGGGGGGCGGGGGGCTGCCCAGGACATTCAGTACTTC.

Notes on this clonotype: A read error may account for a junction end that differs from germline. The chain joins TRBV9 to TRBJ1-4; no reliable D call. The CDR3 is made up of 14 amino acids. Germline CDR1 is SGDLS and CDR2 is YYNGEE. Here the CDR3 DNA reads TGTGCCGGCAGCGTAATGGCTTCGGGAGAAAAACTGTTTTTT. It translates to CAGSVMASGEKLFF.

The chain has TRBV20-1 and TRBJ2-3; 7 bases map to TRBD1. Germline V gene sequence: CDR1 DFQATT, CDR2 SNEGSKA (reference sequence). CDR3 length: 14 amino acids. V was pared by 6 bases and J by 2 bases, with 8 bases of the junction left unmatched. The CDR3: CSAPGQANTDTQYF. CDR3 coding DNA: TGCAGTGCCCCCGGACAGGCTAACACAGATACGCAGTATTTT.

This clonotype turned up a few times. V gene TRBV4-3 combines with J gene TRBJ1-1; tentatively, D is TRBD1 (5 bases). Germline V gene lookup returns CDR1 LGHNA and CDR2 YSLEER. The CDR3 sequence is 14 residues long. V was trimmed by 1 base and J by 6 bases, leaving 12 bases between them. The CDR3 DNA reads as TGCGCCAGCAGCCAAGTGGGGGGTTTAGCTGAAGCTTTCTTT. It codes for CASSQVGGLAEAFF.

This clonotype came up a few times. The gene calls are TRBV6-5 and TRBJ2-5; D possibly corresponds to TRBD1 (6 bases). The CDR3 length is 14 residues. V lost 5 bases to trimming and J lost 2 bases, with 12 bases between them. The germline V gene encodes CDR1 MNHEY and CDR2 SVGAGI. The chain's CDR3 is CASSVGQLQETQYF. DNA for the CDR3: TGTGCCAGCAGTGTAGGACAGTTGCAAGAGACCCAGTACTTC.

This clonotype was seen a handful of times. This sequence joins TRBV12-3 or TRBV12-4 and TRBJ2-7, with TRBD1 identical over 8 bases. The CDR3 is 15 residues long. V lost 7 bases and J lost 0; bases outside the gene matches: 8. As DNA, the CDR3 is TGTGCCAGCACCTATTGGGACAGGAGCTCCTACGAGCAGTACTTC. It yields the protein CASTYWDRSSYEQYF.

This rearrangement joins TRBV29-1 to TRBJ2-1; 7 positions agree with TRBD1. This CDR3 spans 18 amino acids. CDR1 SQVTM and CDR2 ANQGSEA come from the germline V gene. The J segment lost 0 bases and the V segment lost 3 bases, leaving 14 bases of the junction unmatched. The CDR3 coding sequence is TGCAGCGTTGATCCCTCGACCGGACAGGTCAGCTCCTACAATGAGCAGTTCTTC. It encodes CSVDPSTGQVSSYNEQFF.

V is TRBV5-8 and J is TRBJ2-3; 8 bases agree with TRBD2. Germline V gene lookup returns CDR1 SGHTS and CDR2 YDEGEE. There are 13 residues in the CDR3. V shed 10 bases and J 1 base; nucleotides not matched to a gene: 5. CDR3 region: CAPGRGGTDTQYF. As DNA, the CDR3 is TGTGCCCCGGGGCGGGGGGGCACAGATACGCAGTATTTT. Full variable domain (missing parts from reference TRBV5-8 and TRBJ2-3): EAGVTQSPTHLIKTRGQQATLRCSPISGHTSVYWYQQALGLGLQFLLWYDEGEERNRGNFPPRFSGRQFPNYSSELNVNALELEDSALYLCAPGRGGTDTQYFGPGTRLTVL.

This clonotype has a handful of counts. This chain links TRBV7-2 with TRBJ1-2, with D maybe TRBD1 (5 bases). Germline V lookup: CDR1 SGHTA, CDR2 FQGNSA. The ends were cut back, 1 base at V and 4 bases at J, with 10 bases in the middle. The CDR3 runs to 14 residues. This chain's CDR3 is CASSLVGEGYGYTF. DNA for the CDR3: TGTGCCAGCAGCTTAGTGGGGGAGGGCTATGGCTACACCTTC.

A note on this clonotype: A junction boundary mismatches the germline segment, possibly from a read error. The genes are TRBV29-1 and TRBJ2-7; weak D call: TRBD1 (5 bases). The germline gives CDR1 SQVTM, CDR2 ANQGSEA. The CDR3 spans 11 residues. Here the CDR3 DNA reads TGCGGCGTTGAAGATCGAGACAGACGGTACTTC. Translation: CGVEDRDRRYF.

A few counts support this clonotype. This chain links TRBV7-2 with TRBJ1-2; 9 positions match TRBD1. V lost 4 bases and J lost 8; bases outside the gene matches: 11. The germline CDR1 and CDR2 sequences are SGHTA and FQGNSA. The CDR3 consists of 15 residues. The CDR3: CASSSLNRGLGGYTF. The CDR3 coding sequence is TGTGCCAGCAGCTCTCTGAACAGGGGGCTCGGCGGCTACACCTTC. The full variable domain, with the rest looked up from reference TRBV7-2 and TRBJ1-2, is GAGVSQSPSNKVTEKGKDVELRCDPISGHTALYWYRQSLGQGLEFLIYFQGNSAPDKSGLPSDRFSAERTGGSVSTLTIQRTQQEDSAVYLCASSSLNRGLGGYTFGSGTRLTVV.

The CDR3 protein is CASLSSGVTDTQYF. Here the CDR3 DNA reads TGTGCCAGCCTCAGCTCAGGGGTGACAGATACGCAGTATTTT. The rearrangement uses TRBV7-2 and TRBJ2-3; tentatively, D is TRBD1 (6 bases). Per the germline V gene, CDR1 is SGHTA and CDR2 is FQGNSA. This CDR3 spans 14 amino acids. V was clipped by 8 bases and J by 3 bases, with 15 bases between them.

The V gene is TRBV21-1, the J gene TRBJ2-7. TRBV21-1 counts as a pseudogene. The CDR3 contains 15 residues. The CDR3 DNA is TGTGCCAGCAGCAAAGTGAGGAACAGCTCCTACGAGCAGTACTTC. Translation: CASSKVRNSSYEQYF.

The CDR3 DNA reads TGTGCCAGCAGTTACGGCACGGTGGAGTACTACGAGCAGTACTTC. Translation: CASSYGTVEYYEQYF. The chain carries TRBV6-5 and TRBJ2-7, with unresolved D. Germline lookup yields CDR1 MNHEY and CDR2 SVGAGI. The CDR3 sequence is 15 residues long. V lost 2 bases to trimming and J lost 3 bases, with 14 bases between them.

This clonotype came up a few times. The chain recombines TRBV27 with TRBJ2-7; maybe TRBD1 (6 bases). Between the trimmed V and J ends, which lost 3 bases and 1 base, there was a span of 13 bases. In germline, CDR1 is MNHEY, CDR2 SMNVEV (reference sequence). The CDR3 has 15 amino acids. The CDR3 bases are TGTGCCAGCAGTTTCAGGGGAGAAGGGTCCTACGAGCAGTACTTC. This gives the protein CASSFRGEGSYEQYF.